These 25 T cell receptor beta chains share one sample of origin, sequenced in a study of blood T cell repertoires in COVID-19. Repertoires were generated with immunoSEQ multiplex PCR, while TCRdb's copy carries only in-frame clones and drops some. This table holds more than 35,000 clones, 88% found once. Sequencing was performed on peripheral blood. These receptors were obtained from a human donor in a cohort sampled during active COVID-19.

The V call is TRBV7-8, the J call TRBJ1-2; D ambiguous. CDR1 is SGHVS, CDR2 FQNEAQ, per germline. The CDR3 consists of 12 residues. Trimming removed 2 bases from V and 5 bases from J, with 6 bases in between. The CDR3: CASSLLLYGYTF. DNA for the CDR3: TGTGCCAGCAGCTTACTTCTATATGGCTACACCTTC.

The V and J genes are TRBV6-5 and TRBJ1-3; TRBD1 might be the D (6 bases). CDR1 and CDR2 (germline): MNHEY, SVGAGI. The length of the CDR3 is 15 residues. Trimming removed 6 bases at V and 0 bases at J, with 12 bases between. In DNA form, the CDR3 reads TGTGCCAGCAGAAACAGGGCCACCTCTGGAAACACCATATATTTT. Residues: CASRNRATSGNTIYF.

The genes are TRBV10-1 and TRBJ2-1, with 10 bases identical to TRBD2. Germline CDR1 and CDR2: WNHNN and SYGVQD (reference sequence). The ends lost 8 bases at V and 3 bases at J; junction bases unmatched: 10. The CDR3 runs to 16 residues. This CDR3 reads CASSASGSGGYNEQFF. Written as DNA, the CDR3 is TGCGCCAGCTCTGCTAGCGGGAGTGGGGGCTACAATGAGCAGTTCTTC.

The table lists this clone with a count of one. The J gene is TRBJ1-1, the V gene TRBV6-5, with D unclear. V was pared by 7 bases and J by 3 bases, with 15 bases between. This CDR3 region has 14 residues. Germline lookup yields CDR1 MNHEY and CDR2 SVGAGI. This chain's CDR3 is CASIFRLRDTEAFF. The DNA of the CDR3 is TGTGCCAGCATTTTTCGTCTACGGGACACTGAAGCTTTCTTT.

This clone was counted between two and nine times. The chain carries TRBV12-3 or TRBV12-4 and TRBJ2-3, with TRBD1 as a possible D gene (5 bases). The V and J ends lost 6 bases and 7 bases respectively, with 11 bases between them. The CDR3 totals 12 residues. CDR3 in amino acids: CASSADRNTQYF. Here the CDR3 DNA reads TGTGCCAGCAGCGCCGACAGAAATACGCAGTATTTT.

The rearrangement joins TRBV9 to TRBJ2-1; the D gene is possibly TRBD2 (5 bases). The CDR3 sequence is 14 residues long. Germline lookup yields CDR1 SGDLS and CDR2 YYNGEE. V was shortened by 0 bases and J by 7 bases, with 11 bases between the two germline ends. The CDR3 region is CASSVERAGNEQFF. As DNA, the CDR3 is TGTGCCAGCAGCGTAGAGAGGGCCGGGAATGAGCAGTTCTTC.

The chain carries TRBV6-1 and TRBJ1-1, with 9 bases matching TRBD1. The CDR3 extends over 16 amino acids. The germline CDR1 and CDR2 sequences are MNHNS and SASEGT. The V and J ends lost 3 bases and 7 bases, in that order; junction bases with no gene match: 12. The DNA of the CDR3 is TGTGCCAGCAGTGATTGGGACAGGGCCAGAGGTGATGAAGCTTTCTTT. This encodes CASSDWDRARGDEAFF.

This clone was counted a single time. This chain joins TRBV28 and TRBJ1-1, with D perhaps TRBD1 (6 bases). The CDR3 loop spans 15 amino acids. Germline V gene sequence: CDR1 MDHEN, CDR2 SYDVKM. V was clipped by 4 bases and J by 5 bases, with 17 bases between them. CDR3 protein: CASSYVWGRGTEAFF. CDR3 nucleotide sequence: TGTGCCAGCAGTTACGTCTGGGGAAGGGGGACTGAAGCTTTCTTT.

This rearrangement joins TRBV5-6 to TRBJ1-1; 8 bases match TRBD1. The germline V gene encodes CDR1 SGHDT and CDR2 YYEEEE. V was clipped by 4 bases and J by 4 bases; unmatched bases: 12. The CDR3 loop spans 16 amino acids. The CDR3 here is CASSLGGVRGRTEAFF. CDR3 DNA sequence: TGTGCCAGCAGCCTTGGAGGGGTCAGGGGGCGCACTGAAGCTTTCTTT.

The CDR3 sequence is CASSPSGLAGGSSYNEQFF. CDR3 DNA: TGTGCCAGTAGTCCCTCGGGACTAGCGGGAGGGAGCTCCTACAATGAGCAGTTCTTC. V and J are TRBV19 and TRBJ2-1; the match to TRBD2 covers 16 bases. The trim removed 5 bases at V and 0 bases at J, leaving 7 bases unmatched. Germline V gene sequence: CDR1 LNHDA, CDR2 SQIVND (reference sequence). The CDR3 spans 19 residues.

The chain has TRBV5-4 and TRBJ1-1; D perhaps matches TRBD1 (6 bases). The CDR3 has 16 residues. V shed 4 bases and J shed 6 bases, with 22 bases lying between them. Germline V gene lookup returns CDR1 SGHNT and CDR2 YYREEE (reference sequence). For the CDR3, the DNA is TGTGCCAGCAGCCCACCAGCGGGGCAGGGGTGGGCTGAAGCTTTCTTT. Protein: CASSPPAGQGWAEAFF.

The chain employs TRBV2 and TRBJ2-5; the match to TRBD1 covers 7 bases. From germline, CDR1 is SNHLY and CDR2 FYNNEI. Trimming took 5 bases from V and 5 from J; bases not matched to a gene: 5. The CDR3 totals 13 residues. The CDR3 loop is CASSRDREETQYF. The CDR3 DNA is TGTGCCAGCAGTCGGGACAGAGAGGAGACCCAGTACTTC.

The chain joins TRBV7-9 to TRBJ1-2; no clear D. CDR3 length equals 10 residues. V gave up 8 bases and J gave up 6 bases, with 7 bases separating them. Looked up from germline, CDR1 is SEHNR and CDR2 is FQNEAQ (reference sequence). The CDR3 DNA is TGTGCCAGCGCCACGGATGGCTACACCTTC. Translating it yields CASATDGYTF.

The chain carries TRBV2 and TRBJ2-7; 7 bases map to TRBD2. Germline-derived CDR1 and CDR2 are SNHLY and FYNNEI. The CDR3 runs 15 residues. V dropped 7 bases and J dropped 2; count of bases not matched to a gene: 11. The CDR3 spells CASIDSREDAYEQYF. The CDR3 nucleotides are TGTGCCAGCATAGATTCTCGGGAGGACGCCTACGAGCAGTACTTC.

This clone appeared a few times. The chain couples TRBV3-1 (or the pseudogene TRBV3-2) to TRBJ1-1; D call uncertain. Germline lookup yields CDR1 LGHDT and CDR2 YNNKEL (reference sequence). The CDR3 is 13 residues long. Deletions cut 4 bases from V and 4 bases from J, with 10 bases between. CDR3 sequence reads: CASSPLYGTEAFF. The CDR3 DNA reads as TGTGCCAGCAGCCCCCTCTACGGCACTGAAGCTTTCTTT.

V usage is TRBV5-1 and J usage is TRBJ2-7, with 7 bases aligning to TRBD2. Losses at the gene ends were 4 bases for V and 2 bases for J; bases not matched to a gene: 9. Germline V gene sequence: CDR1 SGHRS, CDR2 YFSETQ. CDR3 length: 15 residues. The CDR3 sequence: CASSLERETTYEQYF. For the CDR3, the DNA is TGCGCCAGCAGCCTGGAGCGGGAAACTACCTACGAGCAGTACTTC.

V is TRBV19 and J is TRBJ1-4; TRBD1 matches at 9 bases. Trimming took 7 bases from V and 5 from J; bases not matched to a gene: 8. Germline CDR1 and CDR2: LNHDA and SQIVND (reference sequence). The CDR3 extends over 15 amino acids. The CDR3 DNA reads TGTGCCAGTACCGGGCGGGACAGGGTAAATGAAAAACTGTTTTTT. This codes for CASTGRDRVNEKLFF.

The chain recombines TRBV12-3 or TRBV12-4 with TRBJ1-1; a weak D match, TRBD1 (6 bases). V was cut by 5 bases and J by 5 bases, with 12 bases left in between. The CDR3 sequence is 13 residues long. The CDR3 protein is CASSPDQGTEAFF. The CDR3 bases are TGTGCCAGCAGTCCGGACCAGGGGACTGAAGCTTTCTTT.

A remark on this clone: The junction shows a germline mismatch at one end, possibly a read error. This chain joins TRBV3-1 (or the pseudogene TRBV3-2) and TRBJ2-3; D is possibly TRBD2 (6 bases). Germline V gene data show CDR1 as LGHDT and CDR2 as YNNKEL (reference sequence). The CDR3 loop spans 14 amino acids. Here the CDR3 reads CASSQRDYTNTQYF. CDR3 nucleotides: TGTGCCAGCAGCCAGCGGGATTACACAAATACGCAGTATTTT.

This chain joins TRBV2 and TRBJ2-7; TRBD2 aligns across 10 bases. CDR1 and CDR2 (germline): SNHLY, FYNNEI. V shed 4 bases, J shed 3 bases, and the junction held 6 bases outside the gene matches. CDR3 length equals 15 residues. CDR3 in amino acids: CASSVASGRDYEQYF. CDR3 bases: TGTGCCAGCAGTGTGGCTAGCGGGAGAGACTACGAGCAGTACTTC.

A single count supports this clone. The V and J genes are TRBV7-8 and TRBJ1-1; D gene unclear. The V end was cut by 1 base, the J end by 0 bases, with 9 bases between. This CDR3 contains 15 residues. In germline, CDR1 is SGHVS, CDR2 FQNEAQ. CDR3 sequence: CASSLEAGMNTEAFF. The CDR3 DNA is TGTGCCAGCAGCTTAGAAGCGGGGATGAACACTGAAGCTTTCTTT. Variable domain in full (rest from reference TRBV7-8 and TRBJ1-1): GAGVSQSPRYKVAKRGQDVALRCDPISGHVSLFWYQQALGQGPEFLTYFQNEAQLDKSGLPSDRFFAERPEGSVSTLKIQRTQQEDSAVYLCASSLEAGMNTEAFFGQGTRLTVV.

The CDR3 loop reads CARVEGVTQATNEKLFF. For the CDR3, the DNA is TGTGCCAGGGTCGAGGGGGTGACCCAGGCAACTAATGAAAAACTGTTTTTT. The V call is TRBV10-3, the J call TRBJ1-4; maybe TRBD1 (6 bases). Looked up from germline, CDR1 is ENHRY and CDR2 is SYGVKD. This CDR3 is 17 amino acids long. The V end lost 10 bases, the J end lost 0 bases, and 21 bases lay between the germline ends.

The chain joins TRBV27 to TRBJ1-2; D is uncertain. Deletions cut 4 bases from V and 0 bases from J, with 6 bases between. The CDR3 has 13 residues. Germline-derived CDR1 and CDR2 are MNHEY and SMNVEV (reference sequence). The CDR3 sequence is CASSYRANYGYTF. CDR3 DNA sequence: TGTGCCAGCAGTTACAGAGCTAACTATGGCTACACCTTC.

This rearrangement joins TRBV5-8 to TRBJ1-5; TRBD1 matches 8 bases. Trimming cost V 4 bases and J 11 bases; bases outside gene matches: 11. There are 14 residues in the CDR3. Germline V gene lookup returns CDR1 SGHTS and CDR2 YDEGEE. CDR3 amino acids: CASSPGTGDLSQHF. In DNA form, the CDR3 reads TGTGCCAGCAGCCCCGGGACAGGTGACCTCTCCCAGCATTTT.

V usage is TRBV11-2 and J usage is TRBJ2-1; 9 bases are a match to TRBD2. Looked up from germline, CDR1 is SGHAT and CDR2 is FQNNGV. Unmatched junction bases numbered 7, after V lost 5 bases and J lost 5 bases. The CDR3 length is 15 residues. CDR3 sequence (DNA): TGTGCCAGCAGCCTATATAGCGGGAGCCACAATGAGCAGTTCTTC. This encodes CASSLYSGSHNEQFF.